A single T cell receptor (beta chain) is shown here with its context. The antigen it binds to is not known. No much larger clone is present one base from it, and per-base qualities are unavailable. The data stem from a study of graft-versus-host responses after intestinal transplantation (TCRdb year 2021). At the level of the whole study: Multivisceral, liver-intestinal, or isolated intestinal transplants were received by the recipients. Donor T cell macrochimerism was defined as a peak of at least 4% donor T cells among recipient peripheral blood mononuclear cells. After intestinal transplantation, graft-versus-host and host-versus-graft alloreactive T cell clones in the graft, circulation and bone marrow were tracked using bulk TCR-beta CDR3 sequencing. Alloreactive clones were identified by sequencing pre-transplant mixed lymphocyte reaction products and comparing them with unstimulated pre-transplant donor and recipient T cells. Every recipient was given anti-thymocyte globulin induction, followed by about three years of maintenance tacrolimus and steroids. The cohort enrolled 24 intestinal transplant recipients, one of whom was a retransplant, and a few patients without pretransplant specimens were excluded. Rather than going through the commercial service, samples from three later patients were sequenced in-house on an Illumina MiSeq and processed with MiXCR. Overall study results and their limits: GvH clones were found in recipient bone marrow, and some of the GvH clones appeared earlier in ileal mucosa or blood, which is consistent with an intestinal mucosal origin. The relatively low number and heterogeneity of intestinal transplant patients limited the conclusions. Early after transplant, peak levels of circulating GvH clones were associated with declines in HvG clones. Patients with donor T cell macrochimerism had high GvH to HvG T cell clonal ratios in their allografts.

The sample's time point label is to be understood as: cells obtained before transplantation from donor or recipient. CD3+CD4+ and CD3+CD8+ populations were FACS-sorted from unstimulated pre-transplant donor and recipient cells taken from spleen or lymph nodes. The library came from the immunoSEQ multiplex PCR assay. In most patients, genomic DNA was isolated using the Qiagen DNeasy Blood and Tissue Kit and sent frozen to Adaptive Biotechnologies for TCR sequencing. High-throughput TCR-beta CDR3 sequencing of genomic DNA from most patients was performed by Adaptive Biotechnologies. The original pipeline was this. Adaptive's ImmunoSEQ software was the source of the TCR sequencing data for 15 to 20 patients, while a few other patients were processed with MiXCR and VDJtools. To correct CD4 versus CD8 sorting errors, any sequence found in both subsets at a frequency ratio below 5:1 was removed. CDR3 nucleotide sequences shared by donor and recipient were removed because the origin of these sequences could not be assigned. To be classed as alloreactive, a clone needed at least 2-fold expansion over unstimulated cells and a minimum CFSE-low frequency of 0.002% (template counts) or 0.001% (read counts). Clones detected in sequenced pre-transplant spleen, lymph node, or MLR CFSE-low populations of the donor or recipient were defined as mappable. Cumulative frequency of alloreactive clones was calculated as a percentage of all sequences weighted by copy number. TCRdb took this table from immuneACCESS and kept in-frame rearrangements with V and J called. Such tables lack part of the clones; where checked against another copy, unresolved V genes explain under half of the gap, and the rest is unexplained. The V and J calls and clone size come from that table; D and trimming were worked out from the DNA. Within this sample are over 100,000 clones, with approximately 96% of them counted one time only. The ten largest account for 2.5% to 3.5% of the sample.

Including cysteine and phenylalanine, the CDR3 has 12 amino acids. Only the CDR3 part of the read is kept: 36 bases, read in frame from the first base. Trimming removed 3 bases from V and 9 bases from J; the gene matches leave 2 bases unexplained. CDR1 SEHNR and CDR2 FQNEAQ are derived from the germline V gene (reference sequence). The sequence joins TRBV7-9 to TRBJ2-1, and 7 junction bases match TRBD2. The sample here was unstimulated CD8+ T cells sorted from spleen or lymph node cells, taken before intestinal transplant. The receptor's source is a human donor who received an intestinal transplant. The nucleotide sequence reads TGTGCCAGCAGCTTGGAGCGGGGTGAGCAGTTCTTC. Its translation is CASSLERGEQFF.